This T cell receptor (beta chain) was captured in a study of cytomegalovirus exposure and HLA in healthy donors. The CDR3 length is 13 residues. In germline, CDR1 is MDHEN, CDR2 SYDVKM. Trimming removed 10 bases from V and 3 bases from J, with 15 bases in between. With 60 Vbeta and 13 Jbeta primers, the PCR was carried out. Sequencing was performed with immunoSEQ multiplex PCR; in TCRdb, only in-frame clones are kept and a portion is missing. The table includes 100,000 to 150,000 clones, around three quarters detected once. Healthy bone marrow donors formed the donor group. The receptor comes from a male donor in good health and CMV-seropositive. The J gene is TRBJ2-5, the V gene TRBV28; either TRBD1 or TRBD2 may supply D (6 bases each). The sequencing sample was made of PBMCs. The CDR3 region is CAIREDSEETQYF. For the CDR3, the DNA is TGTGCCATCAGGGAGGACAGCGAAGAGACCCAGTACTTC.